This TCR beta chain was identified in a study of CD8 T cells in ankylosing spondylitis. CDR1 and CDR2 (germline): WSHSY, SAAADI. V was shortened by 2 bases and J by 7 bases, with 12 bases between the two germline ends. The CDR3 is 15 residues long. TCRdb ran MiXCR on the 5' RACE reads and lists one entry per CDR3 protein. The table records hundreds of thousands of distinct CDR3 sequences, more than 25% of them present only once. The rearrangement joins TRBV10-2 to TRBJ1-6, with D hard to call. Sequenced: blood, either unsorted or a sorted T cell fraction (not recorded which). The receptor was isolated from a male donor with ankylosing spondylitis or in good health (not recorded which). The CDR3 spells CASSEGPYRNSPLHF. CDR3 DNA sequence: TGCGCCAGCAGTGAGGGTCCGTACCGAAATTCACCCCTCCACTTT.